These 32 T cell receptor beta chains came from one sample sequenced in a study of tissue T cells after allogeneic stem cell transplantation. TCRdb's copy holds only in-frame clones and misses some; the assay was immunoSEQ multiplex PCR. Among 48,000 or so clones, roughly 73% were seen once, and the ten largest hold 0.7%. Source material: sorted cells pooled from one or two spleens. The receptors shown here come from a pool of C57BL/6 mice in good health.

As for this clone: Genes and germline are mouse. The read gets to within 1 residue of the CDR3 end, and the germline J gene fills in the rest. The chain employs TRBV5 and TRBJ1-2, with TRBD1 matching 8 bases. Germline V gene lookup returns CDR1 LGHNA and CDR2 YNLKQL (reference sequence). V trimming: 4 bases; J trimming: 4 bases; junction bases outside the gene matches: 5. The CDR3 sequence is 14 residues long. The covered CDR3 bases are TGTGCCAGCAGCCCGACAGGGGTGGCCTCCGACTACACC. As protein: CASSPTGVASDYT. The whole CDR3 sequence reads CASSPTGVASDYTF.

With regard to this clone: Gene labels here are mouse ones. The CDR3 extends 1 residue past the end of the read, so its final part is completed from the germline J gene. This chain connects TRBV1 to TRBJ2-1, with TRBD2 matching over 10 bases. V gave up 0 bases and J gave up 1 base; unmatched junction bases: 6. The CDR3 runs to 18 residues. Germline V gene data show CDR1 as NSQYPW and CDR2 as LRSPGD (reference sequence). Here the CDR3 reads CTCSAEEDWGSNYAEQFF. The CDR3 bases that were read are TGCACCTGCAGTGCAGAAGAGGACTGGGGGTCGAACTATGCTGAGCAGTTC.

This clone was seen a handful of times. The gene names here belong to mouse. The DNA ends 1 residue before the CDR3 does, and the rest of the CDR3 is filled in from the germline J gene. The chain carries TRBV2 and TRBJ2-7, with 8 bases fitting TRBD1. The CDR3 has 13 amino acids. V lost 6 bases and J lost 4; bases outside the gene matches: 5. Germline V lookup: CDR1 LGHNA, CDR2 YSYQKL. Partial CDR3 DNA: TGTGCCAGCAGTCCGGACAGGGTGTATGAACAGTAC. Its protein is CASSPDRVYEQY. The whole CDR3 region reads CASSPDRVYEQYF.

This clone was observed a single time. Mouse germline and gene names are used. The CDR3 end is not reached by the read, which stops 1 residue before it; the germline J gene fills it in. The V and J genes are TRBV12-1 and TRBJ2-5; D may be TRBD1 (6 bases). The CDR3 has 13 residues. Trimming cost V 2 bases and J 8 bases, with 13 bases left between them. In germline, CDR1 is SGHSN, CDR2 HYEKVE. The CDR3: CASSPNRDGTQYF. CDR3 DNA, as far as it was read: TGTGCCAGCTCTCCCAACAGGGATGGCACCCAGTAC.

For this clone: Germline and genes here are mouse. Read data end 1 residue before the CDR3 end; the end is taken from the germline J gene. The chain carries TRBV4 and TRBJ1-4; TRBD1 is a possible D gene (5 bases). Between the trimmed V and J ends, which lost 5 bases and 2 bases, there was a span of 9 bases. This CDR3 is 14 amino acids long. Per the germline V gene, CDR1 is LGHDT and CDR2 is YNNKQL (reference sequence). The sequenced part of the CDR3 DNA is TGTGCCAGCAGCCGGGACGCATCCAACGAAAGATTATTT. Its protein product is CASSRDASNERLF. The full CDR3 protein is CASSRDASNERLFF. The complete variable domain, with remaining parts taken from reference TRBV4 and TRBJ1-4, reads ETAVFQTPNYHVTQVGNEVSFNCKQTLGHDTMYWYKQDSKKLLKIMFSYNNKQLIVNETVPRRFSPQSSDKAHLNLRIKSVEPEDSAVYLCASSRDASNERLFFGHGTKLSVL.

Points on this clone: The genes and germline here are from mouse. The CDR3 extends 1 residue past the end of the read, so its final part is completed from the germline J gene. The chain has TRBV3 and TRBJ2-7; D call uncertain. The CDR3 is 10 amino acids. In germline, CDR1 is SNHLY, CDR2 FYNGKV (reference sequence). With 8 bases removed from V and 6 bases from J, the gap between germline ends came to 8 bases. The CDR3 spells CASRGLEQYF. The DNA read from the CDR3 is TGTGCCAGCCGGGGTCTTGAACAGTAC.

Details on this clone: Mouse gene names apply. The read terminates 1 residue before the CDR3 end, so the remaining end is supplied by the germline J gene. The genes are TRBV13-3 and TRBJ1-2, with D tentatively TRBD1 (5 bases). This CDR3 is 15 amino acids long. V lost 3 bases to trimming and J lost 4 bases, with 16 bases between them. Germline V lookup: CDR1 NNHDY, CDR2 SYVADS. CDR3 DNA, as far as it was read: TGTGCCAGCAGTGCCCCGCAAGGGGAGGGCTCCGACTACACC. The encoded protein is CASSAPQGEGSDYT. The CDR3 reads in full as CASSAPQGEGSDYTF.

This clone has more than one count but fewer than ten. The listed genes are named as in mouse. The read is 1 residue too short to cover the CDR3 end, so that end is filled in from the germline J gene. The sample carries other DNA sequences with the same CDR3. V gene TRBV3 combines with J gene TRBJ2-7; D gene unclear. The CDR3 covers 12 residues. Germline CDR1 SNHLY, CDR2 FYNGKV (reference sequence). Trimming took off 5 bases at V and 1 base at J, with 6 bases between the two ends. Partial CDR3 DNA: TGTGCCAGCAGCCCCGGGTCCTATGAACAGTAC. Translating gives CASSPGSYEQY. The entire CDR3 protein reads CASSPGSYEQYF.

This clone appeared once. The gene names here belong to mouse. The read falls 1 residue short of the CDR3 end, and the missing part is taken from the germline J gene. The V call is TRBV23, the J call TRBJ2-2; TRBD2, the table's D call, lacks a check against the DNA. The CDR3 runs to 12 residues. Looked up from germline, CDR1 is KGHTA and CDR2 is FQNQQP. CDR3 in amino acids: CSDWGGAGQLYF. The CDR3 bases that were read are TGCTCCGACTGGGGGGGCGCCGGGCAGCTCTAC.

This clone was detected only once. The germline and genes are mouse ones. The read halts 1 residue ahead of the CDR3 end, with the missing end drawn from the germline J gene. The chain combines TRBV1 with TRBJ1-1, with TRBD1 as a possible D gene (5 bases). V was clipped by 3 bases and J by 3 bases, with 14 bases between them. The CDR3 loop spans 15 amino acids. In germline, CDR1 is NSQYPW, CDR2 LRSPGD (reference sequence). Partial CDR3 DNA: TGCACCTGCAGTGCCCCGCCAGGGAGGGACACAGAAGTCTTC. Protein sequence: CTCSAPPGRDTEVF. The CDR3 in its entirety is CTCSAPPGRDTEVFF.

Notes on this clone: Gene labels here are mouse ones. The read finishes 1 residue shy of the CDR3 end, and the germline J gene is used to complete it. This chain connects TRBV3 to TRBJ2-5, with D perhaps TRBD1 (6 bases). With 5 bases removed from V and 3 bases from J, the gap between germline ends came to 9 bases. Germline CDR1 and CDR2: SNHLY and FYNGKV (reference sequence). The CDR3 is 13 residues long. The CDR3 bases that were read are TGTGCCAGCAGCCGGGGACAACAAGACACCCAGTAC. This codes for CASSRGQQDTQY. The CDR3 reads in full as CASSRGQQDTQYF.

This clone was seen a handful of times. Gene labels here are mouse ones. The missing CDR3 end, 1 residue past where the read stops, is filled in from the germline J gene. The genes are TRBV12-2 and TRBJ2-7; no clear D. Germline CDR1 reads SGHLS; CDR2 reads HYDKME. The germline V and J ends were trimmed by 0 bases and 6 bases, with 5 bases remaining between them. The CDR3 loop spans 11 amino acids. The CDR3 spells CASSLPGEQYF. Partial CDR3 DNA: TGTGCCAGCTCTCTCCCTGGTGAACAGTAC.

With respect to this clone: Gene names refer to mouse genes. The CDR3 end is not reached by the read, which stops 1 residue before it; the germline J gene fills it in. The V call is TRBV16, the J call TRBJ2-5; no reliable D call. The V end was cut by 0 bases, the J end by 6 bases, with 7 bases between. The CDR3 is 13 residues long. Germline values: CDR1 SGHSA, CDR2 FRNQAP. This CDR3 is CASSLEGRDTQYF. The CDR3 DNA, read in part, is TGTGCAAGCAGCTTAGAAGGGAGGGACACCCAGTAC.

This clone was seen more than once but under ten times. The gene names here belong to mouse. The sequenced fragment ends 1 residue before the CDR3 boundary, so the rest is inferred from the germline J gene. The V and J genes are TRBV19 and TRBJ2-7; the D gene is possibly TRBD1 (8 bases). Looked up from germline, CDR1 is FNHDT and CDR2 is SITEND (reference sequence). The CDR3 has 14 amino acids. Trimming cost V 0 bases and J 6 bases, with 13 bases left between them. The CDR3 region is CASSIDRGGLEQYF. Partial CDR3 DNA: TGTGCCAGCAGTATAGACAGGGGGGGTCTTGAACAGTAC. The full variable domain, its missing parts supplied by reference TRBV19 and TRBJ2-7, is GGIITQTPKFLIGQEGQKLTLKCQQNFNHDTMYWYRQDSGKGLRLIYYSITENDLQKGDLSEGYDASREKKSSFSLTVTSAQKNEMAVFLCASSIDRGGLEQYFGPGTRLTVL.

This clone was recorded once. Gene labels here are mouse ones. The CDR3 sequence: CASITGPNYAEQFF. CDR3 bases read: TGTGCTAGCATCACAGGGCCGAACTATGCTGAGCAGTTC. The J gene is TRBJ2-1, the V gene TRBV29; a possible D gene is TRBD1 (6 bases). With the read ending 1 residue before the CDR3 end, the germline J gene is used to fill in that end. Trimming left V 7 bases short and J 1 base short, with 11 bases between. The CDR3 length is 14 residues. CDR1 and CDR2 (germline): MSHET, SYDVDS.

Regarding this clone: Gene names follow the mouse nomenclature. The CDR3 here is CASGDPAEQFF. Incomplete CDR3 DNA: TGTGCCAGCGGTGACCCGGCTGAGCAGTTC. The rearrangement uses TRBV13-2 and TRBJ2-1; the D is unclear. The read halts 1 residue ahead of the CDR3 end, with the missing end drawn from the germline J gene. V was shortened by 2 bases and J by 7 bases, with 4 bases between the two germline ends. The CDR3 is 11 residues long. CDR1 is NNHNN and CDR2 is SYGAGS in the germline V gene (reference sequence).

On this clone itself: Genes and germline come from the mouse. The read is 1 residue too short to cover the CDR3 end, so that end is filled in from the germline J gene. The chain is built from TRBV5 and TRBJ1-1, with D possibly matching TRBD1 (5 bases). Per the germline V gene, CDR1 is LGHNA and CDR2 is YNLKQL (reference sequence). V lost 4 bases, J lost 1 base, and 10 bases lay in between. The CDR3 loop spans 14 amino acids. This CDR3 reads CASSPWDLNTEVFF. Partial CDR3 DNA: TGTGCCAGCAGCCCTTGGGACCTAAACACAGAAGTCTTC.

Concerning this clone: Mouse germline and gene names are used. The read is 1 residue too short to cover the CDR3 end, so that end is filled in from the germline J gene. This sequence joins TRBV19 and TRBJ2-3, with 11 bases that match TRBD2. The J segment lost 1 base and the V segment lost 6 bases, leaving 4 bases of the junction unmatched. This CDR3 comprises 15 residues. Per the germline V gene, CDR1 is FNHDT and CDR2 is SITEND (reference sequence). The part of the CDR3 DNA that was read is TGTGCCAGCACCTCGGACTGGGGGGGTGCAGAAACGCTGTAT. It translates to CASTSDWGGAETLY. The CDR3, in full, reads CASTSDWGGAETLYF.

Turning to this clone: Gene names denote mouse genes. The CDR3 extends 1 residue past the end of the read, so its final part is completed from the germline J gene. The J gene is TRBJ2-1, the V gene TRBV31; 7 bases fit TRBD2. The germline CDR1 and CDR2 sequences are GKSSPN and SITVG. The CDR3 runs to 14 residues. With V trimmed by 0 bases and J by 7 bases, 6 bases remained unmatched. The CDR3 loop reads CAWSLGGGRAEQFF. CDR3 DNA (partial): TGTGCCTGGAGTCTAGGTGGGGGGAGAGCTGAGCAGTTC. Full variable domain (missing parts from reference TRBV31 and TRBJ2-1): AQTIHQWPVAEIKAVGSPLSLGCTIKGKSSPNLYWYWQATGGTLQQLFYSITVGQVESVVQLNLSASRPKDDQFILSTEKLLLSHSGFYLCAWSLGGGRAEQFFGPGTRLTVL.

Of note for this clone: Mouse gene names and germline throughout. The DNA ends 1 residue before the CDR3 does, and the rest of the CDR3 is filled in from the germline J gene. The chain employs TRBV16 and TRBJ2-4, with 8 bases fitting TRBD1. From germline, CDR1 is SGHSA and CDR2 FRNQAP. CDR3 size: 14 residues. Trimming took 3 bases from V and 3 from J; bases not matched to a gene: 2. CDR3 region: CASSLQGAQNTLYF. CDR3 bases read: TGTGCAAGCAGCTTGCAGGGGGCGCAAAACACCTTGTAC.

As for this clone: All gene names here are mouse names. The read ends 1 residue before the CDR3 terminus; that terminus is restored from the germline J gene. The sample carries other DNA sequences with the same CDR3. The rearrangement joins TRBV13-2 to TRBJ2-7; a possible D gene is TRBD2 (7 bases). Between the trimmed V and J ends, which lost 0 bases and 7 bases, there was a span of 11 bases. Germline CDR1 and CDR2: NNHNN and SYGAGS (reference sequence). CDR3 length: 13 residues. CDR3 loop: CASGDGGAREQYF. The DNA read from the CDR3 is TGTGCCAGCGGTGATGGGGGGGCGCGAGAACAGTAC.

Worth noting for this clone: Gene names are mouse gene names. From the germline J gene comes the end of the CDR3, since the read stops 1 residue before it. Other DNA sequences in this specimen translate into the identical CDR3. The gene calls are TRBV5 and TRBJ2-7; TRBD2 matches at 11 bases. CDR3 length: 14 amino acids. Germline trimming cut 4 bases from V and 3 bases from J; bases unmatched to any gene: 2. Germline V gives CDR1 LGHNA, CDR2 YNLKQL (reference sequence). The sequenced CDR3 bases are TGTGCCAGCAGCCCGGGACTGGGGGACTATGAACAGTAC. As protein: CASSPGLGDYEQY. The entire CDR3 protein is CASSPGLGDYEQYF.

As concerns this clone: Gene names are the mouse ones. The missing CDR3 end, 1 residue past where the read stops, is filled in from the germline J gene. V usage is TRBV16 and J usage is TRBJ2-1; no firm D call. This CDR3 is 12 amino acids long. Between the trimmed V and J ends, which lost 5 bases and 0 bases, there was a span of 2 bases. Germline CDR1 SGHSA, CDR2 FRNQAP. The CDR3 bases that were read are TGTGCAAGCAGCCCTAACTATGCTGAGCAGTTC. It translates to CASSPNYAEQF. The full-length CDR3 reads as CASSPNYAEQFF.

About this clone itself: Gene and germline names: mouse. Partial CDR3 DNA: TGTGCCAGCAGTGATGACAGGGTTCAAGACACCCAGTAC. Its translation: CASSDDRVQDTQY. The CDR3 in its entirety is CASSDDRVQDTQYF. The chain joins TRBV13-3 to TRBJ2-5, with TRBD1 as a possible D gene (6 bases). The read gets to within 1 residue of the CDR3 end, and the germline J gene fills in the rest. The CDR3 has 14 residues. Trimming removed 0 bases at V and 3 bases at J, with 8 bases between. Germline-derived CDR1 and CDR2 are NNHDY and SYVADS. The entire variable domain, with the rest obtained from reference TRBV13-3 and TRBJ2-5, is as follows: EAAVTQSPRSKVAVTGGKVTLSCHQTNNHDYMYWYRQDTGHGLRLIHYSYVADSTEKGDIPDGYKASRPSQENFSLILELASLSQTAVYFCASSDDRVQDTQYFGPGTRLLVL.

With respect to this clone: The genes and germline here are from mouse. The CDR3 end falls 1 residue outside the read, so it is completed with the germline J gene. The gene calls are TRBV1 and TRBJ2-1, with 8 bases identical to TRBD2. The CDR3 is 16 residues long. With 0 bases clipped from V and 0 bases from J, the junction kept 1 base outside the gene matches. Germline V gives CDR1 NSQYPW, CDR2 LRSPGD (reference sequence). The chain's CDR3 is CTCSADTGGNYAEQFF. CDR3 DNA (partial): TGCACCTGCAGTGCAGATACTGGGGGTAACTATGCTGAGCAGTTC.

Turning to this clone: Genes and germline are mouse. Read data end 1 residue before the CDR3 end; the end is taken from the germline J gene. V is TRBV2 and J is TRBJ1-1; 7 bases align to TRBD1. This CDR3 has 15 amino acids. J lost 0 bases, V lost 0 bases, and 1 base had no gene match. CDR1 and CDR2 from the germline V gene are LGHNA and YSYQKL. The DNA read from the CDR3 is TGTGCCAGCAGCCAAGAGAGGGGGCCAAACACAGAAGTCTTC. Translating gives CASSQERGPNTEVF. Given in full, the CDR3 is CASSQERGPNTEVFF.

Turning to this clone: Any gene name here is a mouse gene name. The CDR3 end falls 1 residue outside the read, so it is completed with the germline J gene. The genes are TRBV3 and TRBJ2-5; D might be TRBD1 (7 bases). V dropped 1 base and J dropped 6 bases, with 11 bases sitting between them. Looked up from germline, CDR1 is SNHLY and CDR2 is FYNGKV (reference sequence). The CDR3 is 14 residues long. CDR3 region: CASSLEGALDTQYF. The CDR3 bases that were read are TGTGCCAGCAGCTTAGAGGGGGCGCTGGACACCCAGTAC. Full variable domain (rest looked up from reference TRBV3 and TRBJ2-5): GPKVLQIPSHQIIDMGQMVTLNCDPVSNHLYFYWYKQILGQQMEFLVNFYNGKVMEKSKLFKDQFSVERPDGSYFTLKIQPTALEDSAVYFCASSLEGALDTQYFGPGTRLLVL.

Concerning this clone itself: Gene and germline names: mouse. The CDR3 end lies 1 residue beyond the end of the read and is filled in from the germline J gene. The chain couples TRBV29 to TRBJ2-1; 9 bases match TRBD1. V was pared by 5 bases and J by 8 bases, with 7 bases of the junction left unmatched. From germline, CDR1 is MSHET and CDR2 SYDVDS. The length of the CDR3 is 14 residues. The CDR3: CASSQGQGKTEQFF. CDR3 bases read: TGTGCTAGCAGTCAGGGACAGGGAAAGACTGAGCAGTTC.

Concerning this clone: Mouse germline and gene names are used. The read stops 1 residue short of the end of the CDR3; the missing end is completed from the germline J gene. The V call is TRBV31, the J call TRBJ2-1; TRBD2 matches 7 bases. Germline trimming cut 4 bases from V and 3 bases from J; bases unmatched to any gene: 6. Germline V CDR1 and CDR2: GKSSPN, SITVG. The CDR3 extends over 14 amino acids. CDR3 region: CAWTQTGTYAEQFF. Incomplete CDR3 DNA: TGTGCCTGGACCCAGACTGGGACCTATGCTGAGCAGTTC.

Details on this clone: The gene names here belong to mouse. Additional DNA sequences in this sample encode the identical CDR3. CDR3 residues: CASSLAGNQDTQYF. Partial CDR3 DNA: TGTGCAAGCAGCTTAGCAGGGAACCAAGACACCCAGTAC. The chain couples TRBV16 to TRBJ2-5; D is possibly TRBD1 (5 bases). The CDR3 extends 1 residue past the end of the read, so its final part is completed from the germline J gene. The CDR3 is 14 amino acids. CDR1 is SGHSA, CDR2 FRNQAP, per germline. V lost 1 base and J 0 bases, leaving 5 bases between the germline ends. Supplemented by reference TRBV16 and TRBJ2-5, the full variable domain reads NAGVIQTPRHKVTGKGQEATLWCEPISGHSAVFWYRQTIVQGLEFLTYFRNQAPIDDSGMPKERFSAQMPNQSHSTLKIQSTQPQDSAVYLCASSLAGNQDTQYFGPGTRLLVL.

In the case of this clone: Gene names denote mouse genes. The CDR3 end lies 1 residue beyond the end of the read and is filled in from the germline J gene. The chain carries TRBV2 and TRBJ2-5, with 8 nucleotides matching TRBD1. This CDR3 has 15 residues. Germline CDR1 and CDR2: LGHNA and YSYQKL. V shed 0 bases and J 7 bases; nucleotides not matched to a gene: 6. Incomplete CDR3 DNA: TGTGCCAGCAGCCAAGATCCCCAGGGGGCGAACACCCAGTAC. Protein product: CASSQDPQGANTQY. The entire CDR3 protein reads CASSQDPQGANTQYF.

As for this clone: Each gene name is a mouse one. The read ends 1 residue early relative to the CDR3; the germline J gene fills the gap. This rearrangement joins TRBV1 to TRBJ1-2; D is perhaps TRBD1 (5 bases). CDR3 size: 16 residues. Trimming removed 0 bases from V and 2 bases from J, with 13 bases in between. The germline gives CDR1 NSQYPW, CDR2 LRSPGD (reference sequence). The DNA read from the CDR3 is TGCACCTGCAGTGCAGACCCGGGACGGGACAACTCCGACTACACC. This gives the protein CTCSADPGRDNSDYT. The full CDR3 reads CTCSADPGRDNSDYTF.